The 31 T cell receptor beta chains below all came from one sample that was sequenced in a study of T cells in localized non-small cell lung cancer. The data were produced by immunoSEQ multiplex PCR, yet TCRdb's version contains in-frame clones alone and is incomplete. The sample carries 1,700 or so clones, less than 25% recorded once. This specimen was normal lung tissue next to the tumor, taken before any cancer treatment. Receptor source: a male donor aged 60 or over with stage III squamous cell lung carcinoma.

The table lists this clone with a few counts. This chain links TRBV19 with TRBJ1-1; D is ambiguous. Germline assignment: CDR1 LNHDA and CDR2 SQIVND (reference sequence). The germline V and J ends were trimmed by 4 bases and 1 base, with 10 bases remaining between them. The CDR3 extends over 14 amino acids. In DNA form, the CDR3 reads TGTGCCAGTAGTACTATGTTGCAGAACACTGAAGCTTTCTTT. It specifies CASSTMLQNTEAFF.

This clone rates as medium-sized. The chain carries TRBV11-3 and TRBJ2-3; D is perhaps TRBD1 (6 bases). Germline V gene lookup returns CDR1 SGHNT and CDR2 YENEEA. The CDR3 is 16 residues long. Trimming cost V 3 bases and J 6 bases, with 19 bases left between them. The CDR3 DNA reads TGTGCCAGCAGCTTTTGGTGGGACAAAAACACGGATACGCAGTATTTT. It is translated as CASSFWWDKNTDTQYF.

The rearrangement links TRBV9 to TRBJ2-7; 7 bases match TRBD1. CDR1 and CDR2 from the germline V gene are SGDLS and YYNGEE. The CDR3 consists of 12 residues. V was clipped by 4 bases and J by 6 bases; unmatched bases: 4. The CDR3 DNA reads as TGTGCCAGCAGCCAGGACAGGTCCGAGCAGTACTTC. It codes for CASSQDRSEQYF.

In DNA, the CDR3 is TGCAGCGTTGAATGGGGCTGGAATCAGCCCCAGCATTTT. It specifies CSVEWGWNQPQHF. J is TRBJ1-5 and V is TRBV29-1, with D perhaps matching TRBD1 (5 bases). V was shortened by 2 bases and J by 4 bases, with 9 bases between the two germline ends. CDR3 length: 13 amino acids. Germline CDR1 is SQVTM and CDR2 is ANQGSEA. The whole variable domain, remainder taken from reference TRBV29-1 and TRBJ1-5, is SAVISQKPSRDICQRGTSLTIQCQVDSQVTMMFWYRQQPGQSLTLIATANQGSEATYESGFVIDKFPISRPNLTFSTLTVSNMSPEDSSIYLCSVEWGWNQPQHFGDGTRLSIL.

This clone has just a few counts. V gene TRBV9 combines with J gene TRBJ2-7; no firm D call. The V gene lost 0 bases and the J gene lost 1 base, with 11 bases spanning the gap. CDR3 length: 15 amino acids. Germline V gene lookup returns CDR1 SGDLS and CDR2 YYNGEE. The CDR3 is CASSVEDSKSYEQYF. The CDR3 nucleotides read TGTGCCAGCAGCGTAGAGGATAGCAAGTCCTACGAGCAGTACTTC. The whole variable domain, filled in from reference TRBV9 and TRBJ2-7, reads DSGVTQTPKHLITATGQRVTLRCSPRSGDLSVYWYQQSLDQGLQFLIQYYNGEERAKGNILERFSAQQFPDLHSELNLSSLELGDSALYFCASSVEDSKSYEQYFGPGTRLTVT.

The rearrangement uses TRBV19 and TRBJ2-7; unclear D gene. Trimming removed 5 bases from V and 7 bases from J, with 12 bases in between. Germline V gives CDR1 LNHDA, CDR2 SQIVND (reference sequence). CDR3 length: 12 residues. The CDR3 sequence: CASSPPYGEQYF. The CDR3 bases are TGTGCCAGTAGTCCCCCGTACGGGGAGCAGTACTTC. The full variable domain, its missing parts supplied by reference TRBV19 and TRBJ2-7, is DGGITQSPKYLFRKEGQNVTLSCEQNLNHDAMYWYRQDPGQGLRLIYYSQIVNDFQKGDIAEGYSVSREKKESFPLTVTSAQKNPTAFYLCASSPPYGEQYFGPGTRLTVT.

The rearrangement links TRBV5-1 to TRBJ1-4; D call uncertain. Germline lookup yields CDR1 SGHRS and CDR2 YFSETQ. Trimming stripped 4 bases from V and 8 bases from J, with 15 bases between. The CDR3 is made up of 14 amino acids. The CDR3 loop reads CASSTGSGGEKLFF. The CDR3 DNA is TGCGCCAGCAGCACCGGGTCGGGAGGCGAAAAACTGTTTTTT.

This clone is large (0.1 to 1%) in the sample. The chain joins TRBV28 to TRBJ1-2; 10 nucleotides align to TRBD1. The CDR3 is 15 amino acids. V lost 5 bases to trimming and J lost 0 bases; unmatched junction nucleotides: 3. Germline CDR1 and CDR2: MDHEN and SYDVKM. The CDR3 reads CASSTTGGSNYGYTF. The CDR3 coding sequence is TGTGCCAGCAGTACGACAGGGGGCTCTAACTATGGCTACACCTTC.

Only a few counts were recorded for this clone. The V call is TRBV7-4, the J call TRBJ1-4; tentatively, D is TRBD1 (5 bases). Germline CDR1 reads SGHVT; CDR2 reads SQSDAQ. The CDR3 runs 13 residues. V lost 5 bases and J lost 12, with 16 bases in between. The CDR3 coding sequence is TGTGCCAGCAGCGGCGCCCGTATAGGGGAACTGTTTTTT. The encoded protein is CASSGARIGELFF.

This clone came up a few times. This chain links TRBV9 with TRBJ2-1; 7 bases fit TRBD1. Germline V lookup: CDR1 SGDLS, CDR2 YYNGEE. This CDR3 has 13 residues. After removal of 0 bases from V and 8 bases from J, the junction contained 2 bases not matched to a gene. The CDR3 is CASSVEGGYEQFF. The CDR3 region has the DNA TGTGCCAGCAGCGTAGAAGGGGGCTATGAGCAGTTCTTC.

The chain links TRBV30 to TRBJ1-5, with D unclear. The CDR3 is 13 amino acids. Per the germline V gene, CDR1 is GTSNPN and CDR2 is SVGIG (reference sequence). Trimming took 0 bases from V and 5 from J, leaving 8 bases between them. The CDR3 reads CAWSVQPDQPQHF. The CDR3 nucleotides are TGTGCCTGGAGTGTACAACCTGATCAGCCCCAGCATTTT.

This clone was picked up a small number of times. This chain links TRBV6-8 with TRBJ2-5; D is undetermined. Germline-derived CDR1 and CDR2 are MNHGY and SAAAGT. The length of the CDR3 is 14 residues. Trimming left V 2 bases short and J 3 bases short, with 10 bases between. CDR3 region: CASSYGLAKETQYF. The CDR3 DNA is TGTGCCAGCAGTTACGGGTTGGCGAAAGAGACCCAGTACTTC.

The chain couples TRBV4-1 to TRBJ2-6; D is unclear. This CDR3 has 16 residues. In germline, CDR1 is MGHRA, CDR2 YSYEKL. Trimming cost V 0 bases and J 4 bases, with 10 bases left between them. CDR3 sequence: CASSQDYTMGANVLTF. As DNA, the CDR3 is TGCGCCAGCAGCCAAGATTACACCATGGGGGCCAACGTCCTGACTTTC.

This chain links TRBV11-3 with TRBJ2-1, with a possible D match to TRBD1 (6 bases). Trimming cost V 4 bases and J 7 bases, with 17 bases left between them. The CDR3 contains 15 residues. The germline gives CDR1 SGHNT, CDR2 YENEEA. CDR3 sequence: CASSSLRVTGNEQFF. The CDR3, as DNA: TGTGCCAGCAGCTCCCTTAGGGTTACAGGGAATGAGCAGTTCTTC.

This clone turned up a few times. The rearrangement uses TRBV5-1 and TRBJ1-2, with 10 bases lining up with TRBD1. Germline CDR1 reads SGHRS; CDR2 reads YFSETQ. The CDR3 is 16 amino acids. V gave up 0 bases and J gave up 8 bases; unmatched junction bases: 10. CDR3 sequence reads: CASSLEFWDRGSGYTF. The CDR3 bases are TGCGCCAGCAGCTTGGAGTTTTGGGACAGGGGAAGCGGCTACACCTTC.

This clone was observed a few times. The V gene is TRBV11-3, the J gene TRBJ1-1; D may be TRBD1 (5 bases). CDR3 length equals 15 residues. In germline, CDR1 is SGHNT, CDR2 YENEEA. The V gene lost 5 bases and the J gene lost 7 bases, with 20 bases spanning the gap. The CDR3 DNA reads TGTGCCAGCAGCGGACCCGGGACGGGCTCTATTGAAGCTTTCTTT. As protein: CASSGPGTGSIEAFF.

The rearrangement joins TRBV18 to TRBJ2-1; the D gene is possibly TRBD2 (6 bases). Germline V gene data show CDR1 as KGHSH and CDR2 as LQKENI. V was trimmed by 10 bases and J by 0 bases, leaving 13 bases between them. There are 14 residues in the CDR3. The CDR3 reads CATKYGSSYNEQFF. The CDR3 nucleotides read TGTGCCACGAAGTACGGGAGCTCCTACAATGAGCAGTTCTTC.

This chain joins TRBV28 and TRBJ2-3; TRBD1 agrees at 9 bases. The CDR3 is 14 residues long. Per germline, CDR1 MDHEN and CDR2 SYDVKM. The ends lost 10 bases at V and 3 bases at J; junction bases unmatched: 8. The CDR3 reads CATRGQGITDTQYF. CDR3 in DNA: TGTGCCACCAGAGGACAGGGGATAACAGATACGCAGTATTTT.

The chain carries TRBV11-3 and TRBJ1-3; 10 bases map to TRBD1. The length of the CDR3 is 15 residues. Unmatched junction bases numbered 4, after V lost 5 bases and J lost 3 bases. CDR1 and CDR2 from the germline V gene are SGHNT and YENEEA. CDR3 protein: CASSRQGAGGNTIYF. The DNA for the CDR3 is TGTGCCAGCAGCCGACAGGGGGCAGGTGGAAACACCATATATTTT.

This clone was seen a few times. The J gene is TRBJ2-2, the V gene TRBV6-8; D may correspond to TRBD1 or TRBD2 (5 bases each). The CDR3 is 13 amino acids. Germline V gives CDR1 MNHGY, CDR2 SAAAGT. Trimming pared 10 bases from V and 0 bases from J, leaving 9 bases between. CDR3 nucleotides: TGTGCCATCGGGGCTACGAACACCGGGGAGCTGTTTTTT. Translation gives CAIGATNTGELFF.

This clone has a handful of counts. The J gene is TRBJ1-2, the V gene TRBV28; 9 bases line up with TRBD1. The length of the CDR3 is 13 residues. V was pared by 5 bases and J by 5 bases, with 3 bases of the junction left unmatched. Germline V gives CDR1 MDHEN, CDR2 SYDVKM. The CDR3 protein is CASSLGQGYGYTF. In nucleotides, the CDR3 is TGTGCCAGCAGTCTCGGACAGGGGTATGGCTACACCTTC.

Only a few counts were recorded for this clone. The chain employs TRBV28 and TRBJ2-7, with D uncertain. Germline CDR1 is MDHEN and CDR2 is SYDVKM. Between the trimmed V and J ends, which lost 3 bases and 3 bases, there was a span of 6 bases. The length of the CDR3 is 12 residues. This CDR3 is CASSLRRYEQYF. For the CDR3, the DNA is TGTGCCAGCAGTTTGAGACGCTACGAGCAGTACTTC. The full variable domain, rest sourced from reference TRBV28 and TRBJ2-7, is DVKVTQSSRYLVKRTGEKVFLECVQDMDHENMFWYRQDPGLGLRLIYFSYDVKMKEKGDIPEGYSVSREKKERFSLILESASTNQTSMYLCASSLRRYEQYFGPGTRLTVT.

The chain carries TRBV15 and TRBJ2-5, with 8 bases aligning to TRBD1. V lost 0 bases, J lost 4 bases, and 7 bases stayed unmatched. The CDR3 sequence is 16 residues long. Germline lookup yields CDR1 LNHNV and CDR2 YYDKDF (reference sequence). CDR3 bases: TGTGCCACCAGCAGAGATGCGACAGGGGTGAGAGAGACCCAGTACTTC. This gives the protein CATSRDATGVRETQYF.

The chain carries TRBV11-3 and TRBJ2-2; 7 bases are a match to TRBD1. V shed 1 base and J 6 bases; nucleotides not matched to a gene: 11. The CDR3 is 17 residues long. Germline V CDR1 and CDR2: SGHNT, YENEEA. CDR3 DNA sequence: TGTGCCAGCAGCTTAGTATTTTGGGACAGAGGTTCCGGGGAGCTGTTTTTT. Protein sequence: CASSLVFWDRGSGELFF.

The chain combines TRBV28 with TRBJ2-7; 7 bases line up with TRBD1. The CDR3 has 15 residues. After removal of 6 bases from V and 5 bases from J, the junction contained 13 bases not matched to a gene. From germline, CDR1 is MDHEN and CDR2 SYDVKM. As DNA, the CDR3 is TGTGCCAGCAGCCTCCGGACAGGCTCGGGCGACGAGCAGTACTTC. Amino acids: CASSLRTGSGDEQYF. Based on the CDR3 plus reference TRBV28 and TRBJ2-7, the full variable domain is DVKVTQSSRYLVKRTGEKVFLECVQDMDHENMFWYRQDPGLGLRLIYFSYDVKMKEKGDIPEGYSVSREKKERFSLILESASTNQTSMYLCASSLRTGSGDEQYFGPGTRLTVT.

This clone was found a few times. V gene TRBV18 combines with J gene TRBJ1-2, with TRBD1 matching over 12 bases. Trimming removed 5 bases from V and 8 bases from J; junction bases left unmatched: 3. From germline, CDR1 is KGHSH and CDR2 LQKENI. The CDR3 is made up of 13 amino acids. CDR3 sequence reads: CASSAGTGGGYTF. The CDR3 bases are TGTGCCAGCTCAGCCGGGACAGGGGGCGGCTACACCTTC.

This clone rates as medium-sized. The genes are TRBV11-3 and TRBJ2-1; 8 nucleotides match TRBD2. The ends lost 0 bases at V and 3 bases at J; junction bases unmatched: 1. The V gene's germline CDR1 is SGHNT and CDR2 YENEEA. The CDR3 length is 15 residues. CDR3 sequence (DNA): TGTGCCAGCAGCTTAGATCTAGCGGGCTACAATGAGCAGTTCTTC. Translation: CASSLDLAGYNEQFF.

CDR3 coding DNA: TGTGCCTGGAGTGTATGTGGGAGGTTCTACGAGCAGTACTTC. It codes for CAWSVCGRFYEQYF. V gene TRBV30 combines with J gene TRBJ2-7; perhaps TRBD2 as D (6 bases). CDR3 length equals 14 residues. Germline V lookup: CDR1 GTSNPN, CDR2 SVGIG (reference sequence). The V gene lost 0 bases and the J gene lost 3 bases, with 12 bases spanning the gap.

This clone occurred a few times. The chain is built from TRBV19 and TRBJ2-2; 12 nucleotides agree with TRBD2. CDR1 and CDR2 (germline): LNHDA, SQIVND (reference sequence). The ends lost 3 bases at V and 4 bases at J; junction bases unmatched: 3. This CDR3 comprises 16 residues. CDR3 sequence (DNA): TGTGCCAGTAGTATGGCTAGCGGGAGGGGCACCGGGGAGCTGTTTTTT. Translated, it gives CASSMASGRGTGELFF.

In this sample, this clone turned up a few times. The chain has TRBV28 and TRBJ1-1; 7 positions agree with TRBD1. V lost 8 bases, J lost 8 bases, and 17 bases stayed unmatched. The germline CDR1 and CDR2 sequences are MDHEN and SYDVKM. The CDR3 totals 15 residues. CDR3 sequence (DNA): TGTGCCAGCCGGGGGGGAGGGGGCTCGCCGAAAGAAGCTTTCTTT. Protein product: CASRGGGGSPKEAFF. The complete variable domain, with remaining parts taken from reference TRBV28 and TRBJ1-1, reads DVKVTQSSRYLVKRTGEKVFLECVQDMDHENMFWYRQDPGLGLRLIYFSYDVKMKEKGDIPEGYSVSREKKERFSLILESASTNQTSMYLCASRGGGGSPKEAFFGQGTRLTVV.

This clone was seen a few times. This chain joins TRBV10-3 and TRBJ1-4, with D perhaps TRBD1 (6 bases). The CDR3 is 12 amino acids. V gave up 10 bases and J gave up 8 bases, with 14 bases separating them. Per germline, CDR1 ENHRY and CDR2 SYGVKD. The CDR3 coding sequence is TGTGCCACCTCAGGGGCTCGGGAAAAACTGTTTTTT. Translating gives CATSGAREKLFF.